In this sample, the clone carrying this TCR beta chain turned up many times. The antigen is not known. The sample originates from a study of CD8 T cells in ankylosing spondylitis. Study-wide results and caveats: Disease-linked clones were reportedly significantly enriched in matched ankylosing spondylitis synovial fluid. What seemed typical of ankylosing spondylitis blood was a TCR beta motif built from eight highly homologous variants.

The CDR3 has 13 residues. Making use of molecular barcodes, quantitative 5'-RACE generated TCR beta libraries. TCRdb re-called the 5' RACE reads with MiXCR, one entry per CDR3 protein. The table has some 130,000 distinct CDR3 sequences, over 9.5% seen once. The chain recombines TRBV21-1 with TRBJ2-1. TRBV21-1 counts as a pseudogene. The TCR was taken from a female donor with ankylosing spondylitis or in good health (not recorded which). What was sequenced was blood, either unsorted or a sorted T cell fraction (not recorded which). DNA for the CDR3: TGTGCCAGCAGCAATTTTGAATACAATGAGCAGTTCTTC. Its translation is CASSNFEYNEQFF.